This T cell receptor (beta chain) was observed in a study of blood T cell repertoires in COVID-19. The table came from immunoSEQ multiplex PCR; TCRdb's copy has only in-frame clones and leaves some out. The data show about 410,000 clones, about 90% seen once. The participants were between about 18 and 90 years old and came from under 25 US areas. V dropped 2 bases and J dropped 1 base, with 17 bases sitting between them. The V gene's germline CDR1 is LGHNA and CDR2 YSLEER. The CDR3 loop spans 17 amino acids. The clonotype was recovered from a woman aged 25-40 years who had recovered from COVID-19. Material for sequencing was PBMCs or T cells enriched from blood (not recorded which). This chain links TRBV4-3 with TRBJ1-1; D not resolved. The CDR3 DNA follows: TGCGCCAGCAGCCAAAGCAGGTTCGGACGGGGGAACACTGAAGCTTTCTTT. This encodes CASSQSRFGRGNTEAFF.